The TCR beta chain described here comes from a study of blood T cell repertoires in COVID-19. Study-wide background: Both acute and convalescent COVID-19 samples were obtained from the United States, Italy and Spain.

The CDR3 is 15 residues long. Germline lookup yields CDR1 SGHAT and CDR2 FQNNGV. Between the trimmed V and J ends, which lost 5 bases and 5 bases, there was a span of 15 bases. The table came from immunoSEQ multiplex PCR; TCRdb's copy has only in-frame clones and leaves some out. The sample holds about 140,000 clones, 86% seen once. The source is a woman aged 55-69 years with acute or convalescent COVID-19. Sequencing used peripheral blood. This rearrangement joins TRBV11-2 to TRBJ1-4; TRBD1 is a possible D gene (5 bases). In DNA, the CDR3 is TGTGCCAGCAGCCCCTACTTCAGGGCGAATGAAAAACTGTTTTTT. It translates to CASSPYFRANEKLFF. Looking up the rest from reference TRBV11-2 and TRBJ1-4 gives the full variable domain: EAGVAQSPRYKIIEKRQSVAFWCNPISGHATLYWYQQILGQGPKLLIQFQNNGVVDDSQLPKDRFSAERLKGVDSTLKIQPAKLEDSAVYLCASSPYFRANEKLFFGSGTQLSVL.